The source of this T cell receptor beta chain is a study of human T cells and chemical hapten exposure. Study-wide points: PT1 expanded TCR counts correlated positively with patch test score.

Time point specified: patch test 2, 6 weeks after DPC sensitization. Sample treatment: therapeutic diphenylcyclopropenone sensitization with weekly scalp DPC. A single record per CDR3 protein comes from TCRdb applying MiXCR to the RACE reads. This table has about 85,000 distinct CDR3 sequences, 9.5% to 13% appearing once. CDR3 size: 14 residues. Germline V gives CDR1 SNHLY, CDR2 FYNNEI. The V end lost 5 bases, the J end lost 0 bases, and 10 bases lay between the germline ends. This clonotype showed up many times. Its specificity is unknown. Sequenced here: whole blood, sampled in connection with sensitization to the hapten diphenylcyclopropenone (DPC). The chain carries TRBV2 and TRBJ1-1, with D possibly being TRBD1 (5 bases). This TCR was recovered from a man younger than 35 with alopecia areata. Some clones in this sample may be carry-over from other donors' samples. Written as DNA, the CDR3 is TGTGCCAGCAGTAGACTACAGGTGAACACTGAAGCTTTCTTT. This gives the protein CASSRLQVNTEAFF. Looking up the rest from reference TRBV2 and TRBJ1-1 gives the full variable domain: EPEVTQTPSHQVTQMGQEVILRCVPISNHLYFYWYRQILGQKVEFLVSFYNNEISEKSEIFDDQFSVERPDGSNFTLKIRSTKLEDSAMYFCASSRLQVNTEAFFGQGTRLTVV.